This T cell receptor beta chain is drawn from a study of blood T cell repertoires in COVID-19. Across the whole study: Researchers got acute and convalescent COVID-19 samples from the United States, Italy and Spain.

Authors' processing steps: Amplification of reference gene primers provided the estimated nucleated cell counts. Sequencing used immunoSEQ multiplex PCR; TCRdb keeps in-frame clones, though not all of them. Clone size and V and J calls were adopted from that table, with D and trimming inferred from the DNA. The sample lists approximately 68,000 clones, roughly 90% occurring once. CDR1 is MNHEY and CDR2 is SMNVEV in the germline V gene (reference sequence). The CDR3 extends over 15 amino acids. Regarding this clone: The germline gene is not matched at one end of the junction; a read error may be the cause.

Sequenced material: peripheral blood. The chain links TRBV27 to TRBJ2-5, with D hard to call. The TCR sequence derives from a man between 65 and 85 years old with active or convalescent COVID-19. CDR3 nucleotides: TGTGCCAGCAGTTCGCCGGCCTCTAAACGAGAGGCCCAGTACTTC. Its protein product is CASSSPASKREAQYF.